The 16 T cell receptor beta chains presented below share a single source sample, sequenced in a study of blood T cells in healthy people across ages (dated by TCRdb to 2015 to 2017). To prepare the library, 5' RACE was applied. The sample was run on an Illumina HiSeq 2500. The second PCR ran for roughly 7 to 11 cycles and used a J-beta primer mix along with a sample-barcoded 5' primer. The public sequencing data were trimmed at Q25 with fastp and processed into clonotypes with MiXCR by TCRdb, which kept only in-frame beta chains. Every CDR3 protein is listed once, alongside the most common genes and DNA of its rows. The sample table holds roughly 1.7 million distinct CDR3 sequences, of which roughly 32% were seen once. Of the sample, approximately 10% is held by the ten largest clones. Material: blood. All receptors derive from a woman under 40 in good health.

This clonotype has ten or more counts. CDR3: CASSQAGGAYEQYF. CDR3 sequence (DNA): TGTGCCAGCAGCCAAGCGGGAGGGGCCTACGAGCAGTACTTC. The chain recombines TRBV3-1 with TRBJ2-7, with 8 bases lining up with TRBD2. The CDR3 has 14 residues. V trimming: 1 base; J trimming: 2 bases; junction bases outside the gene matches: 1. CDR1 and CDR2 from the germline V gene are LGHDT and YNNKEL (reference sequence).

In its sample, this clonotype was seen many times. The rearrangement uses TRBV10-3 and TRBJ2-5; no clear D gene. Germline V lookup: CDR1 ENHRY, CDR2 SYGVKD. This CDR3 has 13 residues. Deletions cut 2 bases from V and 4 bases from J, with 8 bases between. The CDR3 spells CAISEGVRETQYF. The CDR3 nucleotides are TGTGCCATCAGTGAGGGGGTTCGAGAGACCCAGTACTTC.

The rearrangement uses TRBV10-1 and TRBJ2-3, with 9 bases that match TRBD2. Germline CDR1 reads WNHNN; CDR2 reads SYGVQD (reference sequence). The CDR3 loop spans 16 amino acids. V trimming: 0 bases; J trimming: 5 bases; junction bases outside the gene matches: 6. The CDR3 loop is CASSESVAGGRDTQYF. The CDR3 DNA reads TGCGCCAGCAGTGAGTCCGTGGCGGGGGGGCGAGATACGCAGTATTTT.

This clonotype appeared a few times. The rearrangement links TRBV29-1 to TRBJ2-5; no reliable D call. Deletions cut 2 bases from V and 0 bases from J, with 7 bases between. The CDR3 sequence is 13 residues long. Germline CDR1 reads SQVTM; CDR2 reads ANQGSEA. CDR3 amino acids: CSVERHNQETQYF. The CDR3 DNA sequence: TGCAGCGTTGAACGGCATAACCAAGAGACCCAGTACTTC.

This chain links TRBV27 with TRBJ2-7; 11 bases map to TRBD2. The ends lost 3 bases at V and 4 bases at J; junction bases unmatched: 5. CDR3 length equals 15 residues. Germline V gene lookup returns CDR1 MNHEY and CDR2 SMNVEV (reference sequence). In nucleotides, the CDR3 is TGTGCCAGCAGTTTGTTAGCGGGGGGGCGATACGAGCAGTACTTC. It translates to CASSLLAGGRYEQYF.

The chain combines TRBV7-3 with TRBJ2-3, with TRBD1 matching over 10 bases. Germline lookup yields CDR1 SGHTA and CDR2 FQGTGA. Trimming at V came to 6 bases and at J to 4 bases, leaving 4 bases not matched to a gene. This CDR3 is built from 14 residues. The CDR3 coding sequence is TGTGCCAGCAGGAGGGGGACAGGGGCAGATACGCAGTATTTT. It is translated as CASRRGTGADTQYF.

The rearrangement joins TRBV20-1 to TRBJ2-7; 7 bases agree with TRBD1. J lost 12 bases, V lost 0 bases, and 5 bases had no gene match. CDR3 length: 11 amino acids. Looked up from germline, CDR1 is DFQATT and CDR2 is SNEGSKA (reference sequence). CDR3 in amino acids: CSARDGTDWYF. The CDR3 DNA is TGCAGTGCTAGAGACGGGACAGATTGGTACTTC.

The gene calls are TRBV24-1 and TRBJ2-5, with TRBD2 as a possible D gene (6 bases). The end of the DNA fits TRBJ2-7 better, so the J call may be wrong. The CDR3 consists of 13 residues. The germline V gene encodes CDR1 KGHDR and CDR2 SFDVKD. CDR3 sequence (DNA): TGTGCCACCAGTGGGGGAGGTTCAGGCGAGCAGTACTTC. Translated: CATSGGGSGEQYF.

This clonotype has a handful of counts. The gene calls are TRBV3-1 and TRBJ1-4; D is unresolved. With 0 bases removed from V and 0 bases from J, the gap between germline ends came to 11 bases. CDR1 and CDR2 from the germline V gene are LGHDT and YNNKEL (reference sequence). The CDR3 runs to 17 residues. The CDR3 reads CASSQDPHSATNEKLFF. CDR3 DNA: TGTGCCAGCAGCCAAGACCCTCACAGCGCAACTAATGAAAAACTGTTTTTT.

V gene TRBV5-1 combines with J gene TRBJ2-1; 10 positions agree with TRBD2. The V and J ends lost 6 bases and 8 bases, in that order; junction bases with no gene match: 14. CDR1 and CDR2 from the germline V gene are SGHRS and YFSETQ. CDR3 size: 16 residues. This CDR3 is CASTPTLAGVSYEQFF. In DNA, the CDR3 is TGCGCCAGCACCCCTACTCTAGCGGGAGTAAGCTATGAGCAGTTCTTC.

The chain recombines TRBV10-3 with TRBJ2-3; TRBD2 matches 10 bases. The CDR3 contains 13 residues. V shed 7 bases, J shed 4 bases, and the junction held 2 bases outside the gene matches. Germline lookup yields CDR1 ENHRY and CDR2 SYGVKD. CDR3 DNA sequence: TGTGCCATCACTAGCGGGAGCTCAGATACGCAGTATTTT. Amino acids: CAITSGSSDTQYF.

This clonotype has a handful of counts. The V and J genes are TRBV12-3 or TRBV12-4 and TRBJ1-3, with D unclear. Trimming stripped 1 base from V and 2 bases from J, with 6 bases between. The CDR3 extends over 14 amino acids. CDR3 in DNA: TGTGCCAGCAGTTTAGAAGGGACTGGAAACACCATATATTTT. Translated: CASSLEGTGNTIYF.

This clonotype was seen a handful of times. The chain employs TRBV5-1 and TRBJ1-6; the D gene is possibly TRBD1 (5 bases). Germline lookup yields CDR1 SGHRS and CDR2 YFSETQ. The CDR3 spans 14 residues. V shed 0 bases and J shed 10 bases, with 11 bases lying between them. CDR3 protein: CASSLVGEESPLHF. For the CDR3, the DNA is TGCGCCAGCAGCTTGGTGGGGGAAGAGTCACCCCTCCACTTT.

This clonotype occurred many times. The CDR3 nucleotides read TGCGCCAGCAGCCGAGAACAGGGACAGGGGATCCACGAGCAGTACTTC. This translates into CASSREQGQGIHEQYF. The chain joins TRBV4-1 to TRBJ2-7; 10 bases are a match to TRBD1. J was trimmed by 5 bases and V by 4 bases; bases with no gene match: 11. Germline lookup yields CDR1 MGHRA and CDR2 YSYEKL. The length of the CDR3 is 16 residues.

This chain links TRBV10-3 with TRBJ2-1; TRBD1 agrees at 8 bases. Losses at the gene ends were 6 bases for V and 8 bases for J; bases not matched to a gene: 9. The CDR3 sequence is 14 residues long. CDR1 ENHRY and CDR2 SYGVKD come from the germline V gene. The CDR3, as DNA: TGTGCCATCAGCGCTCGGGCGGACAGGGATGAGCAGTTCTTC. Translated: CAISARADRDEQFF.

This clonotype was counted between two and nine times. The chain combines TRBV20-1 with TRBJ2-5; TRBD2 matches 12 bases. CDR1 is DFQATT and CDR2 is SNEGSKA in the germline V gene (reference sequence). This CDR3 spans 18 amino acids. V lost 0 bases and J lost 4; bases outside the gene matches: 12. The CDR3 loop is CSARDWGLAGPLGETQYF. The DNA for the CDR3 is TGCAGTGCTAGAGATTGGGGACTAGCGGGCCCCCTGGGAGAGACCCAGTACTTC.